The sequence of this T cell receptor (beta chain) was determined in a study of early T cells in non-severe SARS-CoV-2 infection. About the research overall: Whole-blood bulk RNA, unsorted, was sequenced, and chains were unpaired.

Individual cDNA molecules received unique molecular identifiers during library preparation. TCRdb re-analysed the 5' RACE reads in MiXCR, keeping a single row per CDR3 protein. The profile covers 60,000 to 75,000 distinct CDR3 sequences, with roughly 10% appearing a single time and 15% to 17% taken by the ten largest. The CDR3 has 14 residues. Germline V gene data show CDR1 as SGHVS and CDR2 as FNYEAQ. The ends were cut back, 2 bases at V and 4 bases at J, with 11 bases in the middle. Sequenced here: whole blood, sampled at baseline. The chain is built from TRBV7-6 and TRBJ2-5; D is perhaps TRBD1 (5 bases). The sequence came from an adult who was a healthcare worker with PCR-confirmed SARS-CoV-2 infection or an uninfected control (not recorded which). CDR3: CASSLSRVGETQYF. CDR3 nucleotides: TGTGCCAGCAGCTTATCCAGGGTCGGAGAGACCCAGTACTTC. Using reference TRBV7-6 and TRBJ2-5 for the parts outside the CDR3, the full variable domain is GAGVSQSPRYKVTKRGQDVALRCDPISGHVSLYWYRQALGQGPEFLTYFNYEAQQDKSGLPNDRFSAERPEGSISTLTIQRTEQRDSAMYRCASSLSRVGETQYFGPGTRLLVL.